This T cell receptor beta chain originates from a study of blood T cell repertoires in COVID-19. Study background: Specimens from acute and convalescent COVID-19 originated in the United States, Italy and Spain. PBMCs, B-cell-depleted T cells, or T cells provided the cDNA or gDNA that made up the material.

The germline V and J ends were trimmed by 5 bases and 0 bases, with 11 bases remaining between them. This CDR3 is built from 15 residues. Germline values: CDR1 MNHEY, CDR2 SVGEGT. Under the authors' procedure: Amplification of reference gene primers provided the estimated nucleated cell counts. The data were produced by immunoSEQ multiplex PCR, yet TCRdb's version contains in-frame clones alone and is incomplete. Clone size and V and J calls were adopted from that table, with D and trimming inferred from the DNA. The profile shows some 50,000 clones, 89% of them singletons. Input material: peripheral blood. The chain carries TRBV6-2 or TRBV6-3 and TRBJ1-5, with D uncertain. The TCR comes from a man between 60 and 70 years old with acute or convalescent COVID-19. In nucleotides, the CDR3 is TGTGCCAGCAGTCCCCGGGGTCTTAGCAATCAGCCCCAGCATTTT. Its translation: CASSPRGLSNQPQHF.